The 21 T cell receptor beta chains reported below all come from one sample, sequenced in a study of blood T cell repertoires in COVID-19. Profiling relied on immunoSEQ multiplex PCR, and the TCRdb table lists in-frame clones only, not all of them. The sample includes 120,000 to 150,000 clones, roughly 84% of them seen just once. The sequencing input was peripheral blood. Receptors were obtained from a human donor in a cohort sampled during active COVID-19.

The gene calls are TRBV5-6 and TRBJ1-5; 9 bases agree with TRBD1. The J segment lost 4 bases and the V segment lost 3 bases, leaving 5 bases of the junction unmatched. The CDR3 runs 15 residues. Germline V CDR1 and CDR2: SGHDT, YYEEEE. The CDR3 protein is CASSWSGTGNQPQHF. The CDR3 region has the DNA TGTGCCAGCAGCTGGTCCGGGACAGGGAATCAGCCCCAGCATTTT.

In its sample, this clone was seen a few times. The chain combines TRBV3-1 (or the pseudogene TRBV3-2) with TRBJ2-1; D may be TRBD2 (6 bases). Per the germline V gene, CDR1 is LGHDT and CDR2 is YNNKEL (reference sequence). V lost 1 base and J 10 bases, leaving 11 bases between the germline ends. CDR3 length: 13 residues. CDR3 coding DNA: TGTGCCAGCAGCCAAGGGGACTTTGACGAGCAGTTCTTC. It encodes CASSQGDFDEQFF.

The chain employs TRBV30 and TRBJ1-2; D gene unclear. The CDR3 is 12 residues long. The V gene's germline CDR1 is GTSNPN and CDR2 SVGIG (reference sequence). With 3 bases removed from V and 3 bases from J, the gap between germline ends came to 8 bases. The CDR3, as DNA: TGTGCCTGGAGGGCAGAAGACTATGGCTACACCTTC. It yields the protein CAWRAEDYGYTF. Together with reference TRBV30 and TRBJ1-2, the CDR3 gives the full variable domain: SQTIHQWPATLVQPVGSPLSLECTVEGTSNPNLYWYRQAAGRGLQLLFYSVGIGQISSEVPQNLSASRPQDRQFILSSKKLLLSDSGFYLCAWRAEDYGYTFGSGTRLTVV.

The chain uses TRBV25-1 and TRBJ1-6; D possibly corresponds to TRBD1 (5 bases). The CDR3 covers 17 residues. Germline loops: CDR1 MGHDK, CDR2 SYGVNS. V gave up 1 base and J gave up 10 bases, with 20 bases separating them. This CDR3 reads CASSESSAGQRRSPLHF. CDR3 nucleotides: TGTGCCAGCAGTGAATCATCTGCAGGGCAGAGAAGATCACCCCTCCACTTT.

The chain is built from TRBV6-5 and TRBJ1-2; D is perhaps TRBD1 (5 bases). The CDR3 runs 13 residues. Germline CDR1 and CDR2: MNHEY and SVGAGI. The V and J ends lost 0 bases and 4 bases respectively, with 6 bases between them. CDR3: CASSYSGPYGYTF. The CDR3 coding sequence is TGTGCCAGCAGTTACTCGGGGCCCTATGGCTACACCTTC.

In the case of this clone: Germline is not matched at one junction end, which may reflect a read error. The J gene is TRBJ1-1, the V gene TRBV18; 8 positions match TRBD1. This CDR3 has 15 amino acids. Germline CDR1 is KGHSH and CDR2 is LQKENI. The CDR3 DNA reads as TGTGCCAGCTCACCCGGACAGGGTATGAACGCTGAAGCTTTCTTT. It codes for CASSPGQGMNAEAFF.

Details on this clone: The identical CDR3 is also encoded by other nucleotide sequences in the sample. The rearrangement joins TRBV7-2 to TRBJ1-5; tentative D call: TRBD1 (5 bases). Germline lookup yields CDR1 SGHTA and CDR2 FQGNSA. Trimming shortened V by 2 bases and J by 3 bases, and 8 bases separated the two germline ends. The CDR3 sequence is 14 residues long. Here the CDR3 DNA reads TGTGCCAGCAGCTTACGGGGGGACAATCAGCCCCAGCATTTT. Translated, it gives CASSLRGDNQPQHF.

The chain employs TRBV19 and TRBJ1-1, with a possible D match to TRBD1 (5 bases). V was shortened by 4 bases and J by 0 bases, with 15 bases between the two germline ends. The CDR3 has 16 amino acids. Germline V gene data show CDR1 as LNHDA and CDR2 as SQIVND (reference sequence). This CDR3 reads CASSNRMGGMNTEAFF. The CDR3 bases are TGTGCCAGTAGTAACAGAATGGGGGGTATGAACACTGAAGCTTTCTTT.

This clone was counted between two and nine times. The DNA for the CDR3 is TGTGCCAGCAGCTCTACAGGGGCTAACGGTGAAAAACTGTTTTTT. Encoded protein: CASSSTGANGEKLFF. The chain has TRBV5-4 and TRBJ1-4; 7 bases agree with TRBD1. Unmatched junction bases numbered 9, after V lost 3 bases and J lost 7 bases. The CDR3 is 15 amino acids. Germline CDR1 SGHNT, CDR2 YYREEE (reference sequence).

This clone was detected only once. The chain employs TRBV6-5 and TRBJ1-5, with D hard to call. The CDR3 runs to 14 residues. Trimming left V 7 bases short and J 6 bases short, with 16 bases between. From germline, CDR1 is MNHEY and CDR2 SVGAGI. CDR3 nucleotide sequence: TGTGCCAGCAAAGGCGGGGAGTTGCGTCAGCCCCAGCATTTT. It is translated as CASKGGELRQPQHF.

The V call is TRBV4-1, the J call TRBJ1-2, with a weak D call TRBD1 (6 bases). Germline assignment: CDR1 MGHRA and CDR2 YSYEKL. The V gene lost 0 bases and the J gene lost 2 bases, with 7 bases spanning the gap. The CDR3 is 14 amino acids. CDR3 amino acids: CASSQEDRNYGYTF. CDR3 nucleotides: TGCGCCAGCAGCCAAGAGGACAGAAACTATGGCTACACCTTC.

This chain links TRBV28 with TRBJ2-7, with a weak D call TRBD2 (6 bases). Trimming cost V 10 bases and J 1 base, with 11 bases left between them. The V gene's germline CDR1 is MDHEN and CDR2 SYDVKM. This CDR3 comprises 12 residues. Here the CDR3 DNA reads TGTGCCACCGGGACTGATTCCTACGAGCAGTACTTC. Its protein is CATGTDSYEQYF.

V usage is TRBV7-9 and J usage is TRBJ2-5; 10 positions match TRBD1. The CDR3 extends over 16 amino acids. From germline, CDR1 is SEHNR and CDR2 FQNEAQ (reference sequence). Trimming removed 4 bases from V and 5 bases from J; junction bases left unmatched: 10. Here the CDR3 DNA reads TGTGCCAGCAGCTCCCAGACAGGGGGCGCTTTGGAGACCCAGTACTTC. Translated, it gives CASSSQTGGALETQYF. The whole variable domain, remainder taken from reference TRBV7-9 and TRBJ2-5, is DTGVSQNPRHKITKRGQNVTFRCDPISEHNRLYWYRQTLGQGPEFLTYFQNEAQLEKSRLLSDRFSAERPKGSFSTLEIQRTEQGDSAMYLCASSSQTGGALETQYFGPGTRLLVL.

This clone came up a few times. The V and J genes are TRBV7-6 and TRBJ1-5; no reliable D call. The V gene's germline CDR1 is SGHVS and CDR2 FNYEAQ. Trimming removed 1 base at V and 7 bases at J, with 20 bases between. The CDR3 runs 17 residues. Here the CDR3 reads CASSLGGGFRGEQPQHF. In nucleotides, the CDR3 is TGTGCCAGCAGCTTAGGGGGAGGCTTTCGGGGAGAACAGCCCCAGCATTTT.

This chain connects TRBV30 to TRBJ1-6; no firm D call. The CDR3 has 15 amino acids. Germline values: CDR1 GTSNPN, CDR2 SVGIG (reference sequence). Trimming pared 2 bases from V and 0 bases from J, leaving 8 bases between. CDR3 sequence (DNA): TGTGCCTGGAGTTTACTGAACTCCTATAATTCACCCCTCCACTTT. Translating gives CAWSLLNSYNSPLHF.

The chain has TRBV14 and TRBJ1-1; 7 bases align to TRBD1. The germline gives CDR1 SGHDN, CDR2 FVKESK. The CDR3 runs to 19 residues. After removal of 0 bases from V and 5 bases from J, the junction contained 18 bases not matched to a gene. The CDR3 DNA reads TGTGCCAGCAGCCAAGACCCTACTACAGGGGCCCCATACCCTACTGAAGCTTTCTTT. Its protein product is CASSQDPTTGAPYPTEAFF.

The CDR3 sequence: CASSIGGGTNEKLFF. In nucleotides, the CDR3 is TGTGCCAGTAGTATAGGGGGGGGAACTAATGAAAAACTGTTTTTT. This chain uses TRBV19 with TRBJ1-4, with D perhaps TRBD1 (5 bases). The CDR3 contains 15 residues. CDR1 is LNHDA, CDR2 SQIVND, per germline (reference sequence). V dropped 1 base and J dropped 1 base, with 7 bases sitting between them.

CDR3 amino acids: CASSPGQLGTEAFF. Here the CDR3 DNA reads TGTGCCAGCAGCCCCGGACAGCTAGGGACTGAAGCTTTCTTT. The gene calls are TRBV7-2 and TRBJ1-1, with a tentative D call TRBD1 (6 bases). V was pared by 5 bases and J by 5 bases, with 15 bases between. In germline, CDR1 is SGHTA, CDR2 FQGNSA. CDR3 size: 14 residues. Full variable domain (missing parts from reference TRBV7-2 and TRBJ1-1): GAGVSQSPSNKVTEKGKDVELRCDPISGHTALYWYRQSLGQGLEFLIYFQGNSAPDKSGLPSDRFSAERTGGSVSTLTIQRTQQEDSAVYLCASSPGQLGTEAFFGQGTRLTVV.

The genes are TRBV7-2 and TRBJ1-2; D gene unclear. The CDR3 consists of 11 residues. V dropped 8 bases and J dropped 6 bases, with 10 bases sitting between them. CDR1 and CDR2 from the germline V gene are SGHTA and FQGNSA. CDR3 residues: CASGGRDGYTF. The DNA for the CDR3 is TGTGCCAGCGGCGGGCGAGATGGCTACACCTTC.

This clone was observed a few times. The chain is built from TRBV6-5 and TRBJ1-5; TRBD1 might be the D (6 bases). The CDR3 length is 13 residues. The V and J ends lost 8 bases and 5 bases respectively, with 13 bases between them. The germline gives CDR1 MNHEY, CDR2 SVGAGI. The CDR3 nucleotides are TGTGCCAGCGGGACAAATAGGGATCAGCCCCAGCATTTT. Its protein is CASGTNRDQPQHF.

V usage is TRBV5-6 and J usage is TRBJ2-7; D is perhaps TRBD2 (6 bases). The CDR3 extends over 16 amino acids. Trimming pared 0 bases from V and 3 bases from J, leaving 16 bases between. Germline V lookup: CDR1 SGHDT, CDR2 YYEEEE. CDR3 DNA sequence: TGTGCCAGCAGCTTGGATGGGGGAGGTTCGTACTACGAGCAGTACTTC. This codes for CASSLDGGGSYYEQYF.